These 25 T cell receptor beta chains share one sample of origin, sequenced in a study of CXCR4 blockade with PD-1 therapy in pancreatic cancer. TCRdb keeps only in-frame clones here, not all; method: immunoSEQ multiplex PCR. The profile shows about 5,200 clones, roughly 50% of them singletons. The sequencing input was tumor tissue. The receptor set was obtained from a human donor with pancreatic ductal adenocarcinoma.

The chain recombines TRBV25-1 with TRBJ2-7; 7 bases match TRBD1. Trimming at V came to 5 bases and at J to 4 bases, leaving 8 bases not matched to a gene. Per germline, CDR1 MGHDK and CDR2 SYGVNS. The CDR3 consists of 14 residues. The CDR3 reads CASSSQGWGYEQYF. The CDR3 DNA is TGTGCCAGCAGTTCACAGGGGTGGGGGTACGAGCAGTACTTC.

This clone was observed a handful of times. This sequence joins TRBV19 and TRBJ2-7; a weak D match, TRBD1 (5 bases). Trimming left V 5 bases short and J 2 bases short, with 10 bases between. Germline CDR1 and CDR2: LNHDA and SQIVND (reference sequence). The length of the CDR3 is 13 residues. The CDR3 DNA sequence: TGTGCCAGTAGTTTAACACAGGCCTACGAGCAGTACTTC. This sequence encodes CASSLTQAYEQYF.

The chain employs TRBV2 and TRBJ2-7; 8 nucleotides agree with TRBD1. The trim removed 4 bases at V and 5 bases at J, leaving 1 base unmatched. This CDR3 has 12 amino acids. Germline V gene lookup returns CDR1 SNHLY and CDR2 FYNNEI. In nucleotides, the CDR3 is TGTGCCAGCAGTGGGACAGGGAACGAGCAGTACTTC. Encoded protein: CASSGTGNEQYF. Drawing the rest from reference TRBV2 and TRBJ2-7, the complete variable domain is EPEVTQTPSHQVTQMGQEVILRCVPISNHLYFYWYRQILGQKVEFLVSFYNNEISEKSEIFDDQFSVERPDGSNFTLKIRSTKLEDSAMYFCASSGTGNEQYFGPGTRLTVT.

In this sample, this clone turned up a few times. The chain has TRBV19 and TRBJ2-7; 7 bases match TRBD1. This CDR3 spans 11 amino acids. J gave up 6 bases and V 10 bases, and 6 bases lay outside the gene matches. The V gene's germline CDR1 is LNHDA and CDR2 SQIVND (reference sequence). CDR3 sequence: CATQTGIEQYF. The CDR3 DNA reads TGTGCCACCCAGACAGGGATCGAGCAGTACTTC.

In DNA, the CDR3 is TGCGCCAGCAGCTTGGCCGGGTCCTACACCTACGAGCAGTACTTC. This sequence encodes CASSLAGSYTYEQYF. The chain employs TRBV5-1 and TRBJ2-7; D gene unclear. The V gene's germline CDR1 is SGHRS and CDR2 YFSETQ. The CDR3 spans 15 residues. V shed 0 bases and J shed 2 bases, with 12 bases lying between them.

The chain uses TRBV19 and TRBJ2-1; D might be TRBD1 or TRBD2, each matching 6 bases. The CDR3 totals 15 residues. From germline, CDR1 is LNHDA and CDR2 SQIVND (reference sequence). V was trimmed by 8 bases and J by 0 bases, leaving 14 bases between them. CDR3 DNA: TGTGCCAGTTCTACGGGGGCAGGCTCCTACAATGAGCAGTTCTTC. The encoded protein is CASSTGAGSYNEQFF.

V and J are TRBV7-4 and TRBJ2-7; TRBD2 is a possible D gene (5 bases). Trimming shortened V by 5 bases and J by 3 bases, and 20 bases separated the two germline ends. The CDR3 runs 16 residues. CDR1 and CDR2 (germline): SGHVT, SQSDAQ. Here the CDR3 reads CASSLTIASWDYEQYF. The CDR3 DNA reads TGTGCCAGCAGCCTAACCATTGCTAGCTGGGACTACGAGCAGTACTTC. Complete variable domain (other parts from reference TRBV7-4 and TRBJ2-7): GAGVSQSPRYKVAKRGRDVALRCDSISGHVTLYWYRQTLGQGSEVLTYSQSDAQRDKSGRPSGRFSAERPERSVSTLKIQRTEQGDSAVYLCASSLTIASWDYEQYFGPGTRLTVT.

The rearrangement joins TRBV9 to TRBJ2-7, with 10 bases lining up with TRBD1. The CDR3 covers 14 residues. With V trimmed by 7 bases and J by 2 bases, 6 bases remained unmatched. From germline, CDR1 is SGDLS and CDR2 YYNGEE. The DNA of the CDR3 is TGTGCCAGCGGCCCCGGACAGGGGGCCTACGAGCAGTACTTC. Protein: CASGPGQGAYEQYF.

Comment on this clone: A base went unread or is ambiguous, so its residue is labelled X. This chain uses TRBV14 with TRBJ1-1; no definite D call. From germline, CDR1 is SGHDN and CDR2 FVKESK. V gave up 2 bases and J gave up 7 bases, with 8 bases separating them. The CDR3 runs 12 residues. CDR3 in amino acids: CASSQWSXEAFF. CDR3 bases: TGTGCCAGCAGCCAATGGAGCAYTGAAGCTTTCTTT.

This chain links TRBV29-1 with TRBJ1-1; 7 nucleotides line up with TRBD1. The J segment lost 0 bases and the V segment lost 4 bases, leaving 2 bases of the junction unmatched. Germline CDR1 SQVTM, CDR2 ANQGSEA. This CDR3 contains 13 residues. The CDR3 DNA sequence: TGCAGCGTTGGAGGGACAGTGAACACTGAAGCTTTCTTT. Its translation is CSVGGTVNTEAFF.

By frequency in the sample, this clone is medium-sized (0.01 to 0.1%). The chain carries TRBV9 and TRBJ2-7, with 8 bases identical to TRBD2. J lost 3 bases, V lost 0 bases, and 8 bases had no gene match. Germline V lookup: CDR1 SGDLS, CDR2 YYNGEE. The CDR3 spans 16 residues. The CDR3 nucleotides are TGTGCCAGCAGCGTAGATGGGCTAGCGGGTTTCTACGAGCAGTACTTC. Protein: CASSVDGLAGFYEQYF.

This clone was picked up a small number of times. This rearrangement joins TRBV6-7 to TRBJ2-2; 10 nucleotides match TRBD1. TRBV6-7 is designated an ORF whose function remains uncertain. The CDR3 length is 14 residues. J lost 7 bases, V lost 6 bases, and 5 bases had no gene match. The CDR3 is CASRGTGVNGELFF. The CDR3, as DNA: TGTGCCAGCAGAGGGACAGGGGTGAACGGGGAGCTGTTTTTT.

This clone was detected once. The chain is built from TRBV18 and TRBJ2-1; 10 nucleotides line up with TRBD2. The CDR3 covers 16 residues. V lost 2 bases, J lost 1 base, and 2 bases stayed unmatched. Per the germline V gene, CDR1 is KGHSH and CDR2 is LQKENI. The CDR3 here is CASSPSSGSSYNEQFF. Written as DNA, the CDR3 is TGTGCCAGCTCACCATCTAGCGGGAGTTCCTACAATGAGCAGTTCTTC.

This clone was observed a handful of times. V and J are TRBV1 and TRBJ1-1; TRBD1, as called in the table, went unchecked against the DNA. TRBV1 corresponds to a pseudogene. This CDR3 region has 13 residues. The CDR3 region has the DNA TGCGCCAGCAGGACAGGGACTTCCACTGAAGCTTTCTTT. Amino acid sequence: CASRTGTSTEAFF.

The V and J genes are TRBV11-3 and TRBJ2-7; D perhaps matches TRBD2 (5 bases). CDR1 is SGHNT and CDR2 is YENEEA in the germline V gene. The V end lost 5 bases, the J end lost 2 bases, and 13 bases lay between the germline ends. The CDR3 length is 14 residues. DNA for the CDR3: TGTGCCAGCAGCCAATCGGACGGGGCCTACGAGCAGTACTTC. Encoded protein: CASSQSDGAYEQYF.

This clone appeared a single time. The CDR3 region is CASNRGLGETQYF. CDR3 nucleotide sequence: TGTGCCAGCAACCGAGGCCTGGGGGAGACCCAGTACTTC. The V call is TRBV14, the J call TRBJ2-5; no clear D. V was trimmed by 7 bases and J by 5 bases, leaving 14 bases between them. This CDR3 has 13 residues. The germline CDR1 and CDR2 sequences are SGHDN and FVKESK.

The rearrangement joins TRBV14 to TRBJ1-1, with D possibly TRBD1 on 5 matching bases. CDR3 size: 10 residues. Trimming took 8 bases from V and 6 from J, leaving 7 bases between them. Germline V CDR1 and CDR2: SGHDN, FVKESK. CDR3 sequence (DNA): TGTGCCAGCCGGGACCCTGAAGCTTTCTTT. This codes for CASRDPEAFF.

The V gene is TRBV19, the J gene TRBJ2-3; D is ambiguous. V was clipped by 2 bases and J by 1 base, with 10 bases between them. CDR3 length equals 15 residues. Looked up from germline, CDR1 is LNHDA and CDR2 is SQIVND (reference sequence). The CDR3 here is CASSISGDGTDTQYF. The CDR3 coding sequence is TGTGCCAGTAGTATATCTGGGGATGGCACAGATACGCAGTATTTT.

This clone has more than one count but fewer than ten. The genes are TRBV30 and TRBJ2-1; D ambiguous. This CDR3 comprises 11 residues. With 5 bases removed from V and 6 bases from J, the gap between germline ends came to 8 bases. Germline lookup yields CDR1 GTSNPN and CDR2 SVGIG (reference sequence). CDR3: CAWGETNEQFF. Written as DNA, the CDR3 is TGTGCCTGGGGAGAGACCAATGAGCAGTTCTTC. Variable domain in full (rest from reference TRBV30 and TRBJ2-1): SQTIHQWPATLVQPVGSPLSLECTVEGTSNPNLYWYRQAAGRGLQLLFYSVGIGQISSEVPQNLSASRPQDRQFILSSKKLLLSDSGFYLCAWGETNEQFFGPGTRLTVL.

The genes are TRBV15 and TRBJ1-1; unclear D gene. With 0 bases removed from V and 1 base from J, the gap between germline ends came to 6 bases. Looked up from germline, CDR1 is LNHNV and CDR2 is YYDKDF (reference sequence). The CDR3 spans 14 residues. The CDR3 DNA reads as TGTGCCACCAGCAGAGATACGGAGAACACTGAAGCTTTCTTT. Its translation is CATSRDTENTEAFF.

A few counts support this clone. J is TRBJ1-1 and V is TRBV6-8; 12 positions agree with TRBD1. The CDR3 runs 17 residues. CDR1 is MNHGY and CDR2 is SAAAGT in the germline V gene. V lost 5 bases, J lost 3 bases, and 10 bases stayed unmatched. Written as DNA, the CDR3 is TGTGCCAGCAGTCGTCCCGGGACAGGGGGCGAGCACACTGAAGCTTTCTTT. Residues: CASSRPGTGGEHTEAFF.

This clone is categorized as medium-sized (0.01 to 0.1%). The rearrangement joins TRBV6-4 to TRBJ2-1; a weak D match, TRBD2 (5 bases). Deletions cut 3 bases from V and 0 bases from J, with 9 bases between. The CDR3 runs to 15 residues. CDR1 and CDR2 from the germline V gene are MRHNA and SNTAGT. Here the CDR3 reads CASSEAESSYNEQFF. DNA for the CDR3: TGTGCCAGCAGTGAAGCGGAAAGCTCCTACAATGAGCAGTTCTTC.

The J gene is TRBJ1-5, the V gene TRBV19, with D unresolved. V was cut by 3 bases and J by 6 bases, with 12 bases left in between. Per the germline V gene, CDR1 is LNHDA and CDR2 is SQIVND (reference sequence). CDR3 length: 14 amino acids. The CDR3 is CASSISSGIQPQHF. The CDR3 nucleotides are TGTGCCAGTAGTATTTCCTCGGGTATTCAGCCCCAGCATTTT.

The V and J genes are TRBV18 and TRBJ1-4; D possibly corresponds to TRBD1 (5 bases). The CDR3 runs to 15 residues. Between the trimmed V and J ends, which lost 1 base and 6 bases, there was a span of 12 bases. The germline V gene has CDR1 KGHSH and CDR2 LQKENI. This CDR3 is CASSPRGQGDEKLFF. CDR3 nucleotide sequence: TGTGCCAGCTCACCACGAGGGCAGGGCGATGAAAAACTGTTTTTT.

This chain links TRBV28 with TRBJ1-6; the D gene is possibly TRBD1 (5 bases). V lost 3 bases and J lost 10, with 13 bases in between. In germline, CDR1 is MDHEN, CDR2 SYDVKM. The CDR3 has 14 residues. The chain's CDR3 is CASSFNGGKSPLHF. The CDR3 bases are TGTGCCAGCAGTTTTAACGGGGGGAAATCACCCCTCCACTTT.